A selection of T cell receptor beta chains follows, all from one sample in a study of Ad26.COV2.S vaccination and SARS-CoV-2 variants. Profiled with immunoSEQ multiplex PCR; TCRdb holds only in-frame clones, not every one. The table records about 350,000 clones, 70% to 90% of them present only once. The sample here was peripheral blood, taken in a trial of Ad26.COV2.S vaccine versus placebo. These receptors were taken from a person aged 18-65 years who received the Ad26.COV2.S COVID-19 vaccine or a placebo. Each CDR3 is given with its conserved first and last residue. Each record gives: D gene, V gene, clone size, J gene, CDR3 DNA, CDR3 protein. D genes are given only for firm matches. Size is omitted from some rows. Given values are once, few, many or a class for expanded clones.

D gene: TRBD1
V gene: TRBV30
clone size: NA
J gene: TRBJ1-4
CDR3 DNA: TGTGCCTGGAGTCTGGACAGGTATAATGAAAAACTGTTTTTT
CDR3 protein: CAWSLDRYNEKLFF

D gene: TRBD2
V gene: TRBV18
clone size: NA
J gene: TRBJ2-6
CDR3 DNA: TGTGCCAGCTCACCACTCTCTAGCGGGAGTAGCTCTGGGGCCAACGTCCTGACTTTC
CDR3 protein: CASSPLSSGSSSGANVLTF

D gene: NA
V gene: TRBV28
clone size: once
J gene: TRBJ2-1
CDR3 DNA: TGTGCCAGCAGTTTATTGGCTAGCGACAGCTACAATGAGCAGTTCTTC
CDR3 protein: CASSLLASDSYNEQFF

D gene: TRBD1
V gene: TRBV18
clone size: NA
J gene: TRBJ1-2
CDR3 DNA: TGTGCCAGCTCACCCTACGTCCCGGGACAGGGCAGCGGCTATGGCTACACCTTC
CDR3 protein: CASSPYVPGQGSGYGYTF

D gene: TRBD2
V gene: TRBV7-8
clone size: NA
J gene: TRBJ2-7
CDR3 DNA: TGTGCCAGCAGCTTATCCACTAGCGGGAGTTACGAGCAGTACTTC
CDR3 protein: CASSLSTSGSYEQYF

D gene: NA
V gene: TRBV25-1
clone size: NA
J gene: TRBJ2-7
CDR3 DNA: TGTGCCAGCAGTGCTATGACACTACTCTCCTACGAGCAGTACTTC
CDR3 protein: CASSAMTLLSYEQYF

D gene: TRBD1
V gene: TRBV24-1
clone size: once
J gene: TRBJ1-2
CDR3 DNA: TGTGCCACCAGTGACCCGTTGACACAGGGGGCGACTGGCTACACCTTC
CDR3 protein: CATSDPLTQGATGYTF

D gene: NA
V gene: TRBV10-2
clone size: NA
J gene: TRBJ1-2
CDR3 DNA: TGCGCCAGCAGTGCCCGTTCTAACTATGGCTACACCTTC
CDR3 protein: CASSARSNYGYTF

D gene: NA
V gene: TRBV28
clone size: many
J gene: TRBJ2-7
CDR3 DNA: TGTGCCAGCAGTTTTCGTCCCGAGCAGTACTTC
CDR3 protein: CASSFRPEQYF

D gene: NA
V gene: TRBV5-4
clone size: once
J gene: TRBJ2-7
CDR3 DNA: TGTGCCAGCAGCTTGGGTGACAGATCCTACGAGCAGTACTTC
CDR3 protein: CASSLGDRSYEQYF

D gene: TRBD1
V gene: TRBV18
clone size: NA
J gene: TRBJ2-7
CDR3 DNA: TGTGCCAGCTCACCCGGACAGGGCCCCTATGAGCAGTACTTC
CDR3 protein: CASSPGQGPYEQYF

D gene: NA
V gene: TRBV6-6
clone size: few
J gene: TRBJ2-2
CDR3 DNA: TGTGCCAGCATCTTCGCTACTGGTTTCACCGGGGAGCTGTTTTTT
CDR3 protein: CASIFATGFTGELFF

D gene: NA
V gene: TRBV15
clone size: few
J gene: TRBJ2-7
CDR3 DNA: TGTGCCACCAGCCCCTATGAGACAGGTGCTTTGTGGGAGCAGTACTTC
CDR3 protein: CATSPYETGALWEQYF

D gene: NA
V gene: TRBV6-2/TRBV6-3
clone size: NA
J gene: TRBJ2-7
CDR3 DNA: TGTGCCAGCAGTTACTCCTGGGGGGTCTCCTACGAGCAGTACTTC
CDR3 protein: CASSYSWGVSYEQYF

D gene: NA
V gene: TRBV6-2/TRBV6-3
clone size: few
J gene: TRBJ1-6
CDR3 DNA: TGTGCCAGCAGTTACTCTTCCGGGAACTATAATTCACCCCTCCACTTT
CDR3 protein: CASSYSSGNYNSPLHF

D gene: NA
V gene: TRBV28
clone size: NA
J gene: TRBJ2-7
CDR3 DNA: TGTGCCAGCAGTACGCGAGGCGAGCAGTACTTC
CDR3 protein: CASSTRGEQYF

D gene: TRBD1
V gene: TRBV7-9
clone size: NA
J gene: TRBJ2-3
CDR3 DNA: TGTGCCAGCAGCCCTACCCCGGGACAGGGGGGAGATACGCAGTATTTT
CDR3 protein: CASSPTPGQGGDTQYF

D gene: NA
V gene: TRBV18
clone size: NA
J gene: TRBJ2-7
CDR3 DNA: TGTGCCAGCTCACCACCCAGCAGGGGCTCCTACGAGCAGTACTTC
CDR3 protein: CASSPPSRGSYEQYF

D gene: TRBD2
V gene: TRBV15
clone size: once
J gene: TRBJ2-1
CDR3 DNA: TGTGCCACCATTTTGGGACTACTAAATGAGCAGTTCTTC
CDR3 protein: CATILGLLNEQFF

D gene: TRBD2
V gene: TRBV10-3
clone size: NA
J gene: TRBJ2-1
CDR3 DNA: TGTGCCATCAGTGGTTGGACTAGCGGGAAGAATGAGCAGTTCTTC
CDR3 protein: CAISGWTSGKNEQFF

D gene: NA
V gene: TRBV18
clone size: NA
J gene: TRBJ1-3
CDR3 DNA: TGTGCCAGCTCACCACCGTCGGGAACTGGAAACACCATATATTTT
CDR3 protein: CASSPPSGTGNTIYF

D gene: NA
V gene: TRBV6-5
clone size: NA
J gene: TRBJ2-7
CDR3 DNA: TGTGCCAGCAGTCTACGACAGTTCTACGAGCAGTACTTC
CDR3 protein: CASSLRQFYEQYF

D gene: NA
V gene: TRBV14
clone size: NA
J gene: TRBJ1-2
CDR3 DNA: TGTGCCAGCAGCCTTACGCTCGGACTAGCTAACTATGGCTACACCTTC
CDR3 protein: CASSLTLGLANYGYTF

D gene: TRBD1
V gene: TRBV28
clone size: NA
J gene: TRBJ2-7
CDR3 DNA: TGTGCCAGTTGGGCAGGGGGCTACGAGCAGTACTTC
CDR3 protein: CASWAGGYEQYF

D gene: NA
V gene: TRBV10-3
clone size: NA
J gene: TRBJ2-1
CDR3 DNA: TGTGCCACCTTGGTGCGGGCGGACTACAATGAGCAGTTCTTC
CDR3 protein: CATLVRADYNEQFF

D gene: NA
V gene: TRBV19
clone size: NA
J gene: TRBJ2-7
CDR3 DNA: TGTGCCAGTAGTATAATGGGGGCCTCCTACGAGCAGTACTTC
CDR3 protein: CASSIMGASYEQYF

D gene: TRBD1
V gene: TRBV5-4
clone size: NA
J gene: TRBJ2-7
CDR3 DNA: TGTGCCAGCAGCTTGGGGGGGACAGGAAACTCCTACGAGCAGTACTTC
CDR3 protein: CASSLGGTGNSYEQYF

D gene: NA
V gene: TRBV24-1
clone size: NA
J gene: TRBJ2-7
CDR3 DNA: TGTGCCACCAGTGATTTGTGGGACGGGCGATCCTACGAGCAGTACTTC
CDR3 protein: CATSDLWDGRSYEQYF

D gene: TRBD1
V gene: TRBV5-6
clone size: NA
J gene: TRBJ2-3
CDR3 DNA: TGTGCCAGCAGCTTGGCCGGGACAGGAGGGTCAGATACGCAGTATTTT
CDR3 protein: CASSLAGTGGSDTQYF

D gene: NA
V gene: TRBV6-5
clone size: NA
J gene: TRBJ1-5
CDR3 DNA: TGTGCCAGCAGTTACAGTGGGGCAAACAATCAGCCCCAGCATTTT
CDR3 protein: CASSYSGANNQPQHF

D gene: TRBD1
V gene: TRBV18
clone size: NA
J gene: TRBJ2-7
CDR3 DNA: TGTGCCAGCTCACCGGGACAGGGCTCCTACGAGCAGTACTTC
CDR3 protein: CASSPGQGSYEQYF

D gene: NA
V gene: TRBV30
clone size: NA
J gene: TRBJ1-3
CDR3 DNA: TGTGCCTGGATGGTTCTCTCTGGAAACACCATATATTTT
CDR3 protein: CAWMVLSGNTIYF

D gene: TRBD1
V gene: TRBV19
clone size: few
J gene: TRBJ2-7
CDR3 DNA: TGTGCCAGTAGTGCGTCCGGGACAGGGGGTTCCGAGCAGTACTTC
CDR3 protein: CASSASGTGGSEQYF

D gene: NA
V gene: TRBV7-9
clone size: NA
J gene: TRBJ1-3
CDR3 DNA: TGTGCCAGCAGCTTAGGGTCGAGGCAGGGGAGTCTTGGAAACACCATATATTTT
CDR3 protein: CASSLGSRQGSLGNTIYF

D gene: NA
V gene: TRBV27
clone size: once
J gene: TRBJ1-1
CDR3 DNA: TGTGCCAGCAGTTTAGTAGGGGCCCTCGGGACTGAAGCTTTCTTT
CDR3 protein: CASSLVGALGTEAFF

D gene: NA
V gene: TRBV4-1
clone size: NA
J gene: TRBJ1-1
CDR3 DNA: TGCGCCAGCAGTGTATTCTCTGAAGCTTTCTTT
CDR3 protein: CASSVFSEAFF